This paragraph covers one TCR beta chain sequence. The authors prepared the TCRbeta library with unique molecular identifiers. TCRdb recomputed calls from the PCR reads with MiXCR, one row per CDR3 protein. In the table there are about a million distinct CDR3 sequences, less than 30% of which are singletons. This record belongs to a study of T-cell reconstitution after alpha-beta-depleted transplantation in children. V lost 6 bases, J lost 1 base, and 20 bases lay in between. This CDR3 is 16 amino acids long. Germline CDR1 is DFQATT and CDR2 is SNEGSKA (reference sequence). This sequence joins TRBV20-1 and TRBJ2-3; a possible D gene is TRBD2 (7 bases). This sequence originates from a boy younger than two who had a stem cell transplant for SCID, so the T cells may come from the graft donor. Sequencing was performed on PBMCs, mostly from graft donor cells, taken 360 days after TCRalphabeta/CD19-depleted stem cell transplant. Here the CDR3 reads CSALRPGGGRTDTQYF. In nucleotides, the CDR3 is TGCAGTGCCCTACGACCCGGCGGGGGCCGCACAGATACGCAGTATTTT.